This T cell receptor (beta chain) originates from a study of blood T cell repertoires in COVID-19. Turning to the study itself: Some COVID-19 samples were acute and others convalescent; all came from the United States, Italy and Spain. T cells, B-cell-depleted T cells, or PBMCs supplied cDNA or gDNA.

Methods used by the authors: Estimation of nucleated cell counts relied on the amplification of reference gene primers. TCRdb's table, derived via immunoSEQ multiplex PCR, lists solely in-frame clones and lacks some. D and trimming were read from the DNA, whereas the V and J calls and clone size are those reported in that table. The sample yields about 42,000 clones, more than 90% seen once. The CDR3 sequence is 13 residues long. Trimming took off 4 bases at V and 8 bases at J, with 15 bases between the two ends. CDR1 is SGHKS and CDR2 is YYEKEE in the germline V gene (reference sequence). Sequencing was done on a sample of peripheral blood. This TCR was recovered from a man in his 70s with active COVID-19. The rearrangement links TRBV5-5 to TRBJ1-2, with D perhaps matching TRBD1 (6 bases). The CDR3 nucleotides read TGTGCCAGCAGCCCGGACAGCATAGGCGGCTACACCTTC. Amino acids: CASSPDSIGGYTF. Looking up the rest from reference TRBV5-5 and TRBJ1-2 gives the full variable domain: DAGVTQSPTHLIKTRGQQVTLRCSPISGHKSVSWYQQVLGQGPQFIFQYYEKEERGRGNFPDRFSARQFPNYSSELNVNALLLGDSALYLCASSPDSIGGYTFGSGTRLTVV.